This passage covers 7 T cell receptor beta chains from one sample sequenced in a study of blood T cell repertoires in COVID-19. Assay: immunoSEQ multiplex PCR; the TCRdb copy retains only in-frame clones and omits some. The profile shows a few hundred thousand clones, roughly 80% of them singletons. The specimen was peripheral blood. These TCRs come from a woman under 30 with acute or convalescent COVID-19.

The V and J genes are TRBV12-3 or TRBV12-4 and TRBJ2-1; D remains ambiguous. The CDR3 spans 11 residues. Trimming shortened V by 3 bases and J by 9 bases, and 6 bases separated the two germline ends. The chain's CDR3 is CASSFFGEQFF. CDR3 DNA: TGTGCCAGCAGTTTCTTCGGTGAGCAGTTCTTC.

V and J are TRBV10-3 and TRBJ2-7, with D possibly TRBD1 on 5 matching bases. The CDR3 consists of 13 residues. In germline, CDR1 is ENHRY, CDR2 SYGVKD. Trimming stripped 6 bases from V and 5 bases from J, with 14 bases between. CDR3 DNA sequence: TGTGCCATCAGGCCGTTAGGGGTCCACGAGCAGTACTTC. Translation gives CAIRPLGVHEQYF.

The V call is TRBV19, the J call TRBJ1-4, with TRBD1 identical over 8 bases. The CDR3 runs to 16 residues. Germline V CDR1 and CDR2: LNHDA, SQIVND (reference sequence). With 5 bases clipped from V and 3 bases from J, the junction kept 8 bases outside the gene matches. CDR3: CASSPHWTGPNEKLFF. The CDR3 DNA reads TGTGCCAGTAGTCCCCATTGGACAGGGCCTAATGAAAAACTGTTTTTT.

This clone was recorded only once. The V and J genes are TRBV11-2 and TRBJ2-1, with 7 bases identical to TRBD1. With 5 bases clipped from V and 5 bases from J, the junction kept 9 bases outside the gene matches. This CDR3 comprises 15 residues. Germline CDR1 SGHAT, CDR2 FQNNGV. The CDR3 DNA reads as TGTGCCAGCAGCCCCCGGTTAGGGGGCAACAATGAGCAGTTCTTC. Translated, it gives CASSPRLGGNNEQFF.

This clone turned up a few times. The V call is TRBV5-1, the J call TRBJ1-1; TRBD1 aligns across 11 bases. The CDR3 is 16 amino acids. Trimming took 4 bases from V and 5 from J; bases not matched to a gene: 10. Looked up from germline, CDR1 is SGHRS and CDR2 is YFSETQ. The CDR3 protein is CASSPIGTGGGTEAFF. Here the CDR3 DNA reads TGCGCCAGCAGCCCCATAGGGACAGGGGGAGGAACTGAAGCTTTCTTT.

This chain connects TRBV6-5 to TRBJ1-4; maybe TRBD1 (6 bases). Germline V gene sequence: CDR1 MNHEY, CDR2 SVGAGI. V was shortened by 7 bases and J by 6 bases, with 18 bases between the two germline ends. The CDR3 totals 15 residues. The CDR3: CASTQGGKGDEKLFF. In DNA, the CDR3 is TGTGCCAGCACCCAAGGGGGTAAGGGCGATGAAAAACTGTTTTTT.

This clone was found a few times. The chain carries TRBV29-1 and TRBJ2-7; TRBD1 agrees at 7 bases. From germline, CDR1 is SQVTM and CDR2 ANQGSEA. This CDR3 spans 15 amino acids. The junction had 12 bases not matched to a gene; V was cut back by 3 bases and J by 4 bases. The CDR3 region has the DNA TGCAGCGTTGACCAAACGGGCAGGGGGTTTTACGAGCAGTACTTC. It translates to CSVDQTGRGFYEQYF.